Following are 32 T cell receptor beta chains from one sample sequenced in a study of T cells after yellow fever vaccination. One entry per CDR3 protein, called by TCRdb with MiXCR from the 5' RACE reads. The sample consists of 150,000 to 200,000 distinct CDR3 sequences, roughly 9.6% of them appearing once. Here the sequenced sample was CD8+ T cells sorted from PBMCs, taken 15 days after the yellow fever booster vaccination. These receptors came from a man between 18 and 29 years old who received the YFV17D yellow fever vaccine.

This clonotype has ten or more counts. The V and J genes are TRBV29-1 and TRBJ2-7; D possibly corresponds to TRBD2 (6 bases). Trimming removed 3 bases at V and 4 bases at J, with 13 bases between. From germline, CDR1 is SQVTM and CDR2 ANQGSEA. The CDR3 extends over 13 amino acids. Here the CDR3 DNA reads TGCAGCGTTGAGCTGGACTATGGGTACGAGCAGTACTTC. Protein sequence: CSVELDYGYEQYF.

The CDR3 coding sequence is TGTGCCAGCAGCTTAACCAGCGGGGGGCCGAACACCGGGGAGCTGTTTTTT. Translated, it gives CASSLTSGGPNTGELFF. The chain has TRBV7-6 and TRBJ2-2; 9 nucleotides match TRBD2. J lost 0 bases, V lost 2 bases, and 4 bases had no gene match. This CDR3 comprises 17 residues. In germline, CDR1 is SGHVS, CDR2 FNYEAQ.

The table lists this clonotype with many counts. The genes are TRBV4-1 and TRBJ1-1; D gene unclear. V was shortened by 1 base and J by 10 bases, with 16 bases between the two germline ends. Germline CDR1 reads MGHRA; CDR2 reads YSYEKL. CDR3 length equals 14 residues. The CDR3, as DNA: TGCGCCAGCAGCCAAGGGTCAGGCGACATGGGAGCTTTCTTT. This encodes CASSQGSGDMGAFF.

Only a few counts were recorded for this clonotype. The chain is built from TRBV7-9 and TRBJ2-7; TRBD1 aligns across 8 bases. This CDR3 has 14 amino acids. V gave up 5 bases and J gave up 2 bases; unmatched junction bases: 5. CDR1 is SEHNR, CDR2 FQNEAQ, per germline (reference sequence). CDR3 DNA sequence: TGTGCCAGCAGCCCTCCGACAGGGGCCTACGAGCAGTACGTC. It codes for CASSPPTGAYEQYV.

The sample holds a few counts of this clonotype. The chain carries TRBV4-3 and TRBJ2-1; possibly TRBD1 or TRBD2 for D (5 bases each). The germline V gene encodes CDR1 LGHNA and CDR2 YSLEER. Trimming removed 0 bases from V and 6 bases from J, with 9 bases in between. The CDR3 has 14 amino acids. The CDR3 bases are TGCGCCAGCAGCCAAGAAACGGGGCCCAATGAGCAGTTCTTC. Protein: CASSQETGPNEQFF.

A single count supports this clonotype. This chain connects TRBV12-3 or TRBV12-4 to TRBJ2-3, with TRBD1 matching over 9 bases. After removal of 3 bases from V and 7 bases from J, the junction contained 5 bases not matched to a gene. This CDR3 contains 14 residues. The DNA for the CDR3 is TGTGCCAGCAGTTTGGCGGACAGGGGCCATACGCAGTATTTT. This translates into CASSLADRGHTQYF.

The CDR3 nucleotides are TGTGCCAGCAGCCAAGATCCGGCAGCTATTGAAGAGACCCAGTACTTC. This encodes CASSQDPAAIEETQYF. This chain uses TRBV14 with TRBJ2-5, with D unresolved. This CDR3 is 16 amino acids long. The V gene lost 0 bases and the J gene lost 3 bases, with 14 bases spanning the gap. In germline, CDR1 is SGHDN, CDR2 FVKESK.

The chain joins TRBV10-1 to TRBJ1-1, with D perhaps matching TRBD1 (5 bases). Looked up from germline, CDR1 is WNHNN and CDR2 is SYGVQD (reference sequence). The CDR3 contains 11 residues. V lost 5 bases to trimming and J lost 5 bases, with 6 bases between them. CDR3 sequence: CASSKGTEAFF. CDR3 nucleotides: TGCGCCAGCAGTAAGGGGACTGAAGCTTTCTTT.

The chain couples TRBV4-2 to TRBJ2-3; 9 nucleotides line up with TRBD2. The germline V gene has CDR1 LGHNA and CDR2 YNFKEQ. V trimming: 0 bases; J trimming: 0 bases; junction bases outside the gene matches: 4. CDR3 length: 17 amino acids. The CDR3 spells CASSQESAGGSTDTQYF. CDR3 nucleotide sequence: TGTGCCAGCAGCCAAGAATCAGCGGGGGGAAGCACAGATACGCAGTATTTT.

V usage is TRBV6-5 and J usage is TRBJ2-4; the match to TRBD2 covers 10 bases. This CDR3 region has 13 residues. With V trimmed by 2 bases and J by 11 bases, 3 bases remained unmatched. Germline-derived CDR1 and CDR2 are MNHEY and SVGAGI. The CDR3 loop is CASSYSGGAFQYF. The CDR3 DNA reads as TGTGCCAGCAGTTACAGCGGGGGGGCCTTTCAGTACTTC.

In the case of this clonotype: A junction boundary mismatches the germline segment, possibly from a read error. The chain links TRBV29-1 to TRBJ2-5, with 10 bases aligning to TRBD2. CDR1 is SQVTM, CDR2 ANQGSEA, per germline. The CDR3 is 13 amino acids. In DNA form, the CDR3 reads TGCAGCGTTGAAGGGTCTAGCGGGGGCCCAATTGTATTC. This codes for CSVEGSSGGPIVF.

The sample holds many counts of this clonotype. The chain recombines TRBV6-4 with TRBJ2-3; 10 bases are a match to TRBD2. Germline trimming cut 3 bases from V and 2 bases from J; bases unmatched to any gene: 2. Germline loops: CDR1 MRHNA, CDR2 SNTAGT. This CDR3 contains 15 residues. CDR3 sequence (DNA): TGTGCCAGCAGTGAAAGCGGGGGGGCCACAGATACGCAGTATTTT. Translating it yields CASSESGGATDTQYF.

The chain combines TRBV5-5 with TRBJ1-6; D remains unclear. This CDR3 comprises 12 residues. Germline CDR1 SGHKS, CDR2 YYEKEE (reference sequence). The V end lost 6 bases, the J end lost 9 bases, and 10 bases lay between the germline ends. The CDR3 DNA reads TGTGCCAGCACCCTATGGGGTTCACCCCTCCACTTT. As protein: CASTLWGSPLHF.

CDR3 nucleotide sequence: TGCGCCAGCAGCTTTCCGAAAATTGGGGGGGTCTACGAGCAGTACTTC. Protein product: CASSFPKIGGVYEQYF. The genes are TRBV5-1 and TRBJ2-7, with 7 bases lining up with TRBD2. CDR1 is SGHRS and CDR2 is YFSETQ in the germline V gene. The CDR3 sequence is 16 residues long. The V and J ends lost 2 bases and 3 bases, in that order; junction bases with no gene match: 11.

This clonotype has a handful of counts. This chain links TRBV5-3 with TRBJ2-7; TRBD1 matches at 9 bases. TRBV5-3 carries the ORF label, with uncertain function. The CDR3 runs 15 residues. V was clipped by 1 base and J by 0 bases; unmatched bases: 2. The chain's CDR3 is CARSLRDRDSYEQYF. The DNA of the CDR3 is TGTGCCAGAAGCTTGCGGGACAGGGACTCCTACGAGCAGTACTTC.

The V call is TRBV5-6, the J call TRBJ1-2, with TRBD1 matching over 12 bases. CDR3 length: 22 residues. Germline values: CDR1 SGHDT, CDR2 YYEEEE. J was trimmed by 0 bases and V by 1 base; bases with no gene match: 19. Here the CDR3 DNA reads TGTGCCAGCAGCTTGTGGGACAGGGGGCGAAGTCGGATCAGATTTACTAACTATGGCTACACCTTC. Translating it yields CASSLWDRGRSRIRFTNYGYTF. Full variable domain (rest looked up from reference TRBV5-6 and TRBJ1-2): DAGVTQSPTHLIKTRGQQVTLRCSPKSGHDTVSWYQQALGQGPQFIFQYYEEEERQRGNFPDRFSGHQFPNYSSELNVNALLLGDSALYLCASSLWDRGRSRIRFTNYGYTFGSGTRLTVV.

This clonotype was observed a few times. V usage is TRBV6-5 and J usage is TRBJ1-1; D is possibly TRBD1 (5 bases). Trimming took off 8 bases at V and 13 bases at J, with 20 bases between the two ends. Per germline, CDR1 MNHEY and CDR2 SVGAGI. CDR3 length equals 12 residues. In nucleotides, the CDR3 is TGTGCCAGCTGGCGGGGGGATAGTATCGGTTTCTTT. Residues: CASWRGDSIGFF.

This chain links TRBV5-1 with TRBJ1-1; no firm D call. Germline lookup yields CDR1 SGHRS and CDR2 YFSETQ. V lost 5 bases and J lost 0, with 5 bases in between. This CDR3 has 12 residues. The CDR3 here is CASRELNTEAFF. The CDR3 DNA sequence: TGCGCCAGCAGGGAACTGAACACTGAAGCTTTCTTT.

There are a few counts of this clonotype. The J gene is TRBJ2-7, the V gene TRBV10-2, with D uncertain. The V end lost 2 bases, the J end lost 7 bases, and 9 bases lay between the germline ends. Looked up from germline, CDR1 is WSHSY and CDR2 is SAAADI. The CDR3 runs 12 residues. CDR3: CASSEGVKEQYF. The CDR3 coding sequence is TGCGCCAGCAGTGAGGGGGTGAAAGAGCAGTACTTC.

This clonotype was detected only a few times. The chain carries TRBV12-3 or TRBV12-4 and TRBJ2-3, with D unclear. The V and J ends lost 7 bases and 6 bases respectively, with 8 bases between them. The CDR3 consists of 11 residues. DNA for the CDR3: TGTGCCAGCACCGACCCCGATACGCAGTATTTT. Amino acids: CASTDPDTQYF.

Written as DNA, the CDR3 is TGTGCCAGCAGTTTTAGGGGACAGGGTAGTGAGCCCCAGCATTTT. This encodes CASSFRGQGSEPQHF. This sequence joins TRBV12-3 or TRBV12-4 and TRBJ1-5, with 9 positions matching TRBD1. This CDR3 spans 15 amino acids. J gave up 8 bases and V 3 bases, and 8 bases lay outside the gene matches.

This clonotype was detected a few times. This chain links TRBV6-5 with TRBJ1-1; the D gene is possibly TRBD1 (5 bases). V was pared by 7 bases and J by 4 bases, with 13 bases between. Germline CDR1 reads MNHEY; CDR2 reads SVGAGI. The CDR3 spans 13 residues. CDR3: CASTTGRGTEAFF. The DNA for the CDR3 is TGTGCCAGCACCACCGGTAGGGGCACTGAAGCTTTCTTT.

The gene calls are TRBV27 and TRBJ2-2; 7 positions match TRBD2. Germline V gives CDR1 MNHEY, CDR2 SMNVEV (reference sequence). This CDR3 contains 17 residues. Trimming removed 2 bases from V and 6 bases from J; junction bases left unmatched: 12. In DNA, the CDR3 is TGTGCCAGCAGTTTAACCCGCGGGACTAACGGGGCCGGGGAGCTGTTTTTT. Translation gives CASSLTRGTNGAGELFF.

In its sample, this clonotype was seen a few times. The chain uses TRBV9 and TRBJ2-1; D ambiguous. This CDR3 has 16 residues. V lost 0 bases and J lost 4, with 14 bases in between. Germline loops: CDR1 SGDLS, CDR2 YYNGEE. CDR3: CASSVEGYPPYNEQFF. CDR3 nucleotides: TGTGCCAGCAGCGTAGAGGGCTACCCACCGTACAATGAGCAGTTCTTC.

This clonotype has more than one count but fewer than ten. V is TRBV4-1 and J is TRBJ2-1; weak D call: TRBD1 (5 bases). V lost 4 bases and J lost 1, with 17 bases in between. The CDR3 runs 17 residues. CDR1 MGHRA and CDR2 YSYEKL come from the germline V gene. The CDR3 DNA follows: TGCGCCAGCAGCCCTCAGGGCCAGGGCCCGTCCTACAATGAGCAGTTCTTC. Residues: CASSPQGQGPSYNEQFF.

This clonotype was seen a handful of times. The chain has TRBV7-2 and TRBJ2-7; no clear D gene. Germline V CDR1 and CDR2: SGHTA, FQGNSA. The CDR3 totals 14 residues. The V gene lost 5 bases and the J gene lost 2 bases, with 13 bases spanning the gap. In DNA form, the CDR3 reads TGTGCCAGCAGCCCCAGGACGGACGCCTACGAGCAGTACTTC. Its translation is CASSPRTDAYEQYF.

The gene calls are TRBV7-9 and TRBJ2-1; TRBD2 matches at 8 bases. Per the germline V gene, CDR1 is SEHNR and CDR2 is FQNEAQ (reference sequence). Losses at the gene ends were 5 bases for V and 5 bases for J; bases not matched to a gene: 5. This CDR3 is 14 amino acids long. In nucleotides, the CDR3 is TGTGCCAGCAGCCTGACTAGCGCGGACAATGAGCAGTTCTTC. It encodes CASSLTSADNEQFF.

The chain has TRBV4-1 and TRBJ1-1, with D possibly matching TRBD1 (6 bases). Looked up from germline, CDR1 is MGHRA and CDR2 is YSYEKL. V was pared by 0 bases and J by 0 bases, with 14 bases between. The CDR3 spans 17 residues. CDR3 coding DNA: TGCGCCAGCAGCCAAGAGGTATGGGCAGGGGTGAACACTGAAGCTTTCTTT. This gives the protein CASSQEVWAGVNTEAFF.

The CDR3 nucleotides are TGCGCCAGCAGCCGAGTTTCAGGACAGCCCTTCTACGAGCAGTACTTC. Its protein product is CASSRVSGQPFYEQYF. The chain is built from TRBV4-3 and TRBJ2-7, with TRBD1 as a possible D gene (6 bases). CDR3 size: 16 residues. V gave up 4 bases and J gave up 3 bases, with 19 bases separating them. CDR1 is LGHNA, CDR2 YSLEER, per germline.

At least ten counts were recorded for this clonotype. The chain is built from TRBV6-5 and TRBJ2-5; no definite D call. The germline gives CDR1 MNHEY, CDR2 SVGAGI. Deletions cut 7 bases from V and 1 base from J, with 10 bases between. CDR3 length equals 13 residues. The CDR3 is CASNRHPQETQYF. CDR3 DNA: TGTGCCAGCAACAGACACCCCCAAGAGACCCAGTACTTC.

This clonotype was counted between two and nine times. The V and J genes are TRBV4-2 and TRBJ2-3; D remains unclear. Germline V CDR1 and CDR2: LGHNA, YNFKEQ. CDR3 size: 16 residues. V dropped 0 bases and J dropped 0 bases, with 10 bases sitting between them. CDR3 sequence reads: CASSQDRGTSTDTQYF. Here the CDR3 DNA reads TGTGCCAGCAGCCAAGATAGAGGCACTAGCACAGATACGCAGTATTTT.

V gene TRBV5-1 combines with J gene TRBJ1-2; D possibly corresponds to TRBD1 (6 bases). V shed 4 bases and J shed 4 bases, with 11 bases lying between them. The germline CDR1 and CDR2 sequences are SGHRS and YFSETQ. The CDR3 spans 13 residues. The CDR3 coding sequence is TGCGCCAGCAGCGGACAGCCACCCTATGGCTACACCTTC. Amino acid sequence: CASSGQPPYGYTF.